The 7 T cell receptor beta chains reported below all come from one sample, sequenced in a study of blood T cell repertoires in COVID-19. Clones were sequenced by immunoSEQ multiplex PCR, and TCRdb holds only the in-frame ones, with some missing. This table has some 100,000 clones, over 70% appearing once. The source material was peripheral blood. The receptor set was obtained from a human donor in a cohort sampled during active or convalescent COVID-19.

The gene calls are TRBV6-5 and TRBJ2-7; 7 bases fit TRBD1. The germline CDR1 and CDR2 sequences are MNHEY and SVGAGI. This CDR3 is 15 amino acids long. The trim removed 6 bases at V and 2 bases at J, leaving 10 bases unmatched. CDR3 sequence (DNA): TGTGCCAGCAGGGAGACAGGGTTTGGGCCCTACGAGCAGTACTTC. Translation gives CASRETGFGPYEQYF.

This clone was observed a few times. Here the CDR3 reads CATSDGRGSVGRTGELFF. CDR3 in DNA: TGTGCCACCAGTGATGGCAGGGGCTCGGTTGGTAGGACCGGGGAGCTGTTTTTT. The chain links TRBV24-1 to TRBJ2-2, with a tentative D call TRBD1 (6 bases). Trimming stripped 3 bases from V and 5 bases from J, with 21 bases between. CDR3 length: 18 residues. Germline V gene data show CDR1 as KGHDR and CDR2 as SFDVKD.

The chain is built from TRBV3-1 (or the pseudogene TRBV3-2) and TRBJ2-2; weak D call: TRBD2 (5 bases). Trimming removed 1 base at V and 0 bases at J, with 9 bases between. The CDR3 has 16 amino acids. CDR1 and CDR2 from the germline V gene are LGHDT and YNNKEL (reference sequence). CDR3 coding DNA: TGTGCCAGCAGCCAAGGAGGGCAGGCGAACACCGGGGAGCTGTTTTTT. It yields the protein CASSQGGQANTGELFF.

This clone was counted ten times or more. The chain is built from TRBV7-8 and TRBJ2-7; TRBD1 aligns across 7 bases. This CDR3 contains 14 residues. The V and J ends lost 1 base and 4 bases, in that order; junction bases with no gene match: 4. Germline V gene sequence: CDR1 SGHVS, CDR2 FQNEAQ. Here the CDR3 DNA reads TGTGCCAGCAGCTTAGTCCGGACAGGTTACGAGCAGTACTTC. Amino acids: CASSLVRTGYEQYF.

The chain recombines TRBV28 with TRBJ1-6, with TRBD1 identical over 7 bases. The CDR3 length is 15 residues. Germline CDR1 reads MDHEN; CDR2 reads SYDVKM. The V gene end was trimmed by 5 bases and the J gene end by 10 bases; junction bases not matched to a gene: 11. The CDR3 reads CASSNRRGAASPLHF. CDR3 bases: TGTGCCAGCAGTAACCGCAGGGGGGCAGCGTCACCCCTCCACTTT.

This chain joins TRBV3-1 (or the pseudogene TRBV3-2) and TRBJ2-2, with D possibly matching TRBD2 (6 bases). The germline V and J ends were trimmed by 5 bases and 8 bases, with 9 bases remaining between them. Germline lookup yields CDR1 LGHDT and CDR2 YNNKEL (reference sequence). The CDR3 length is 12 residues. The CDR3 coding sequence is TGTGCCAGCAGCTCAGGACTAGGGGAGCTGTTTTTT. It codes for CASSSGLGELFF.

The V call is TRBV28, the J call TRBJ1-2; 9 bases are shared with TRBD1. The germline gives CDR1 MDHEN, CDR2 SYDVKM. J lost 4 bases, V lost 6 bases, and 6 bases had no gene match. CDR3 length: 14 residues. In DNA form, the CDR3 reads TGTGCCAGCAGCACAGGGGGCGCAGGCTATGGCTACACCTTC. It translates to CASSTGGAGYGYTF.